This T cell receptor beta chain originates from a study of blood T cells in healthy people across ages. Overall study results and limits: Higher diversity and more naive CD4+ cells were features of long-lived donors, compared to aged donors. Across samples, TCR beta diversity tracked strongly with naive T cell percentage. The fall in TCR beta diversity per million T cells was roughly linear with age.

A second PCR, run for about 7 to 11 cycles, used a sample-barcoded 5' primer plus a J-beta primer mix. Each cDNA was tagged by a template-switch adaptor containing 12 random nucleotides. TCRdb reprocessed the 5' RACE reads with MiXCR, giving one entry per CDR3 protein. The table lists hundreds of thousands of distinct CDR3 sequences, approximately 29% of them singletons, with approximately 15% in the top ten. A few counts support this clonotype. Antigen: not known. The CDR3 contains 16 residues. Germline V gene sequence: CDR1 SGHDN, CDR2 FVKESK. V trimming: 6 bases; J trimming: 1 base; junction bases outside the gene matches: 7.

This receptor was identified in a woman of 80 years or more in good health. This chain joins TRBV14 and TRBJ2-2; 8 positions agree with TRBD1. Material for sequencing was blood. CDR3 in amino acids: CASSRRTGLNTGELFF. In DNA, the CDR3 is TGTGCCAGCAGTCGACGGACAGGGTTGAACACCGGGGAGCTGTTTTTT.